This T cell receptor (beta chain) was retrieved from a study of response to subunit inactivated influenza vaccine. V was clipped by 6 bases and J by 3 bases; unmatched bases: 12. Germline lookup yields CDR1 LGHDT and CDR2 YNNKEL (reference sequence). This CDR3 spans 16 amino acids. TCRdb fed the RT-PCR reads into MiXCR, producing one record per CDR3 protein. The sample yields about 160,000 distinct CDR3 sequences, around 9.9% seen once. The study, taken as a whole, reports: Few new T cells, the authors suggested, are recruited by each seasonal influenza vaccination.

Points on this clonotype: Its antigen is unidentified.

The receptor was isolated from a man over 45 who received an inactivated influenza vaccine. J is TRBJ2-3 and V is TRBV3-1; 7 bases match TRBD2. Sequencing used non-naive T cells sorted from PBMCs, obtained more than 35 days after vaccination. The CDR3 reads CASSAWGSGQTDTQYF. In DNA, the CDR3 is TGTGCCAGCAGTGCTTGGGGTAGCGGGCAGACAGATACGCAGTATTTT.